This is a list of T cell receptor beta chains from one sample in a study of immune evolution from preneoplasia to lung adenocarcinoma. The assay was immunoSEQ multiplex PCR, and TCRdb's table has in-frame clones only and misses some. The table shows fewer than 8,500 clones, with around four fifths occurring only once. Sequencing was carried out using FFPE minimally invasive lung adenocarcinoma tissue. The receptors shown here come from a donor at least 70 years old with lung adenocarcinoma. CDR3s include the opening cysteine and the closing phenylalanine or tryptophan. The order of the fields is J gene, V gene, clone size, D gene, CDR3 DNA, CDR3 protein. D genes are given only for firm matches. Size values are once, few and many counts, or a class for expanded clones, and some rows have none.

TRBJ2-2 TRBV25-1 . TRBD2 TGTGCCAGCAGTGGGGTAGCGGGAGCCCCGGGCACCGGGGAGCTGTTTTTT CASSGVAGAPGTGELFF
TRBJ1-5 TRBV19 . . TGTGCCAGTAGGGGGGATGTCACGGGAAATCAGCCCCAGCATTTT CASRGDVTGNQPQHF
TRBJ1-5 TRBV19 . . TGTGCCAGTAGTACCCAGGAGAATCAGCCCCAGCATTTT CASSTQENQPQHF
TRBJ1-5 TRBV7-8 . TRBD1 TGTGCCAGCAGCTATGATCCCCCGGGACAGGGTGCTCAGCCCCAGCATTTT CASSYDPPGQGAQPQHF
TRBJ2-7 TRBV18 . . TGTGCCAGCTCACCTGCCGGGACGGTCTACGAGCAGTACTTC CASSPAGTVYEQYF
TRBJ2-5 TRBV30 . TRBD2 TGTGCCTGGAGCGCGCCGACTAGCGGGAGGTCCCCAGAGACCCAGTACTTC CAWSAPTSGRSPETQYF
TRBJ1-6 TRBV10-1 . . TGCGCCAGCAGTGAAAAGGGGAATTCACCCCTCCACTTT CASSEKGNSPLHF
TRBJ2-7 TRBV10-3 . TRBD1 TGTGCCATCAGTGAGCCCCCCGCAACAGGGGGTAAGGTCTACGAGCAGTACTTC CAISEPPATGGKVYEQYF
TRBJ2-5 TRBV19 . TRBD1 TGTGCCAGTCAGCCACAGGGGGTCGCTGGTGAGACCCAGTACTTC CASQPQGVAGETQYF
TRBJ2-1 TRBV7-9 once . TGTGCCAGCAGCTTAGGGGGAAACTACAATGAGCAGTTCTTC CASSLGGNYNEQFF
TRBJ1-4 TRBV14 . . TGTGCCAGCAGGGCGAGCGGGGCAGAAAAACTGTTTTTT CASRASGAEKLFF
TRBJ2-3 TRBV7-6 . TRBD2 TGTGCCAGCAGCCCAACCGCGGGAGTCCTAAGAGATACGCAGTATTTT CASSPTAGVLRDTQYF
TRBJ1-3 TRBV5-1 . . TGCGCCAGCAGCTTGGGGGGGAACTCTGGAAACACCATATATTTT CASSLGGNSGNTIYF
TRBJ1-2 TRBV5-6 few TRBD1 TGTGCCAGCAGCTCACTGACAGGGATGAACTATGGCTACACCTTC CASSSLTGMNYGYTF
TRBJ1-2 TRBV4-2 . TRBD1 TGTGCCAGCAGCCAAGATCAGGGGGCGGGTGGCTACACCTTC CASSQDQGAGGYTF
TRBJ1-1 TRBV10-3 medium-sized . TGTGCCATCAGTGGAAGGGGACGGGACACTGAAGCTTTCTTT CAISGRGRDTEAFF
TRBJ2-7 TRBV29-1 . . TGCAGCGTTGTTTCAGGTGTCTACGAGCAGTACTTC CSVVSGVYEQYF
TRBJ2-2 TRBV30 once . TGTGCCTGGAGTGTATCCGGGGAGCTGTTTTTT CAWSVSGELFF
TRBJ2-1 TRBV27 . TRBD1 TGTGCCAGCAGTTTAACATTGGGGACAGGGGGTCTTGAGCAGTTCTTC CASSLTLGTGGLEQFF
TRBJ2-4 TRBV21-1 . . TGTGCCAGCAAAAAGGGGACAGGGAAGACCAAAAACATTCAGTACTTC CASKKGTGKTKNIQYF
TRBJ1-4 TRBV6-1 few . TGTGCCAGCAGTGAACCGCGGGGGCGCGGTGAAAAACTGTTTTTT CASSEPRGRGEKLFF
TRBJ2-1 TRBV14 . . TGTGCCAGCAGCCGTCTAGCGAATGAGCAGTTCTTC CASSRLANEQFF
TRBJ2-2 TRBV28 . TRBD1 TGTGCCAGCAGTTTAGGGACAGGGGGCGGTACCGGGGAGCTGTTTTTT CASSLGTGGGTGELFF
TRBJ2-7 TRBV30 . . TGTGCCTGGAGTGTGAGAGCGGGCTTCTACGAGCAGTACTTC CAWSVRAGFYEQYF
TRBJ1-1 TRBV5-1 once . TGCGCCAGCAGCTTGGGAGGGAGAGCTTTCTTT CASSLGGRAFF
TRBJ2-7 TRBV4-2 . . TGTGCCAGCAGCCAAAGATCAAGGGGTAGCGGAAGCTCCTACGAGCAGTACTTC CASSQRSRGSGSSYEQYF
TRBJ1-5 TRBV27 once . TGTGCCAGCAGTTTAGGAGTATCTAGGCCCCAGCATTTT CASSLGVSRPQHF
TRBJ2-5 TRBV7-2 . TRBD2 TGTGCCAGCAGACCCATGACTAGCGGGAGAGGTGAGACCCAGTACTTC CASRPMTSGRGETQYF
TRBJ2-7 TRBV30 once . TGTGCCTGGAATGGACGGGGGATAACCTACGAGCAGTACTTC CAWNGRGITYEQYF
TRBJ1-1 TRBV18 . TRBD1 TGTGCCAGCTCACCATATGGGACAGGTAGCACTGAAGCTTTCTTT CASSPYGTGSTEAFF
TRBJ2-5 TRBV6-5 . . TGTGCCAGCAGCCGATCCGGGACTTCTAAAGAGACCCAGTACTTC CASSRSGTSKETQYF
TRBJ2-7 TRBV2 . TRBD1 TGTGCCAGCAGGTCTACACCGGGACAGGGGGCTTACGAGCAGTACTTC CASRSTPGQGAYEQYF
TRBJ2-7 TRBV27 . . TGTGCCAGCAGTCCCCCCCAGGACCGCTACGAGCAGTACTTC CASSPPQDRYEQYF
TRBJ2-3 TRBV5-4 . TRBD1 TGTGCCAGCAGCTTTAGGGACAGGGGCACAGATACGCAGTATTTT CASSFRDRGTDTQYF
TRBJ2-4 TRBV6-1 . TRBD1 TGTGCCAGCAGTGAAAAGGGGGCGAGTCTAGCCAAAAACATTCAGTACTTC CASSEKGASLAKNIQYF
TRBJ2-5 TRBV6-6 . TRBD1 TGTGCCAGCAGTCCCCGGACAGGAAGTCTTGAGACCCAGTACTTC CASSPRTGSLETQYF
TRBJ2-1 TRBV5-1 few TRBD2 TGCGCCAGCAGCCCACACCTTGGCGGGAGGGCCTACAATGAGCAGTTCTTC CASSPHLGGRAYNEQFF
TRBJ1-5 TRBV10-3 . . TGTGCCATCAGTGGGGTAGATAAGGGTCAGCCCCAGCATTTT CAISGVDKGQPQHF
TRBJ2-5 TRBV5-1 . . TGCGCCAGCAGCTTGCGGTCCGGGACAATACAAGAGACCCAGTACTTC CASSLRSGTIQETQYF
TRBJ2-1 TRBV28 . TRBD2 TGTGCCAGCAGTTCTAGAGGCAGGACTAGCGGGACTGCGCTCTACAATGAGCAGTTCTTC CASSSRGRTSGTALYNEQFF